What follows are 25 T cell receptor beta chains derived from one specimen sequenced in a study of cytomegalovirus exposure and HLA in healthy donors. PCR employed 60 Vbeta and 13 Jbeta primers. TCRdb's table, derived via immunoSEQ multiplex PCR, lists solely in-frame clones and lacks some. The sample yields 140,000 to 150,000 clones, of which the top ten take up 0.96%. Material: PBMCs. The source of these receptors is a male donor in good health and CMV-seronegative.

The chain couples TRBV2 to TRBJ2-1; the match to TRBD2 covers 8 bases. After removal of 8 bases from V and 5 bases from J, the junction contained 5 bases not matched to a gene. Looked up from germline, CDR1 is SNHLY and CDR2 is FYNNEI. The CDR3 loop spans 13 amino acids. The CDR3: CASGSGANNEQFF. DNA for the CDR3: TGTGCCAGCGGTAGCGGGGCTAACAATGAGCAGTTCTTC.

The V gene is TRBV6-6, the J gene TRBJ1-4; D not certain. Trimming cost V 5 bases and J 11 bases, with 15 bases left between them. The germline V gene has CDR1 MNHNY and CDR2 SVGAGI (reference sequence). The CDR3 length is 13 residues. The DNA for the CDR3 is TGTGCCAGCAGTGAGACCGACACGGGGAAACTGTTTTTT. Its protein product is CASSETDTGKLFF.

The chain is built from TRBV4-3 and TRBJ1-1; a possible D gene is TRBD1 (5 bases). Germline CDR1 LGHNA, CDR2 YSLEER. This CDR3 contains 15 residues. V was cut by 3 bases and J by 3 bases, with 14 bases left in between. The CDR3 spells CASSQDGQRDTEAFF. Here the CDR3 DNA reads TGCGCCAGCAGCCAGGACGGACAACGGGACACTGAAGCTTTCTTT.

The V and J genes are TRBV7-2 and TRBJ1-1; D is unclear. The CDR3 has 15 residues. The V end lost 1 base, the J end lost 7 bases, and 16 bases lay between the germline ends. Germline V gene lookup returns CDR1 SGHTA and CDR2 FQGNSA. The CDR3 is CASSLVARVGSEAFF. CDR3 coding DNA: TGTGCCAGCAGCTTAGTAGCACGTGTGGGGAGTGAAGCTTTCTTT.

The chain combines TRBV18 with TRBJ1-5, with 9 bases fitting TRBD1. The CDR3 loop spans 14 amino acids. CDR1 is KGHSH and CDR2 is LQKENI in the germline V gene. J was trimmed by 6 bases and V by 4 bases; bases with no gene match: 4. This CDR3 is CASSRDRAVQPQHF. The DNA of the CDR3 is TGTGCCAGCTCACGGGACAGGGCGGTTCAGCCCCAGCATTTT.

The CDR3: CASSRGQLRENTQYF. CDR3 in DNA: TGCGCCAGCAGCCGGGGACAGCTGAGGGAGAATACGCAGTATTTT. V usage is TRBV5-1 and J usage is TRBJ2-3; TRBD1 agrees at 7 bases. V lost 4 bases, J lost 7 bases, and 12 bases stayed unmatched. CDR3 length: 15 residues. Germline CDR1 and CDR2: SGHRS and YFSETQ.

Here the CDR3 reads CASRQGNDNEQFF. CDR3 sequence (DNA): TGTGCCAGCCGACAGGGGAACGACAATGAGCAGTTCTTC. V is TRBV27 and J is TRBJ2-1; 8 positions match TRBD1. The CDR3 totals 13 residues. Germline loops: CDR1 MNHEY, CDR2 SMNVEV (reference sequence). Losses at the gene ends were 8 bases for V and 5 bases for J; bases not matched to a gene: 5.

The chain carries TRBV6-1 and TRBJ2-3; a possible D gene is TRBD2 (6 bases). Trimming took 2 bases from V and 3 from J, leaving 12 bases between them. The CDR3 is 15 amino acids. From germline, CDR1 is MNHNS and CDR2 SASEGT. CDR3 nucleotide sequence: TGTGCCAGCAGTGAAAAGATGGAGGGGACAGATACGCAGTATTTT. Protein sequence: CASSEKMEGTDTQYF.

The CDR3 loop is CATSIDRGFEKLFF. The CDR3 bases are TGTGCCACCAGCATAGACAGGGGTTTTGAAAAACTGTTTTTT. The chain combines TRBV15 with TRBJ1-4; 8 bases are shared with TRBD1. The junction had 5 bases not matched to a gene; V was cut back by 4 bases and J by 7 bases. The CDR3 contains 14 residues. Germline V gives CDR1 LNHNV, CDR2 YYDKDF (reference sequence).

The chain joins TRBV28 to TRBJ2-3, with D possibly being TRBD2 (7 bases). CDR3 length: 12 amino acids. Germline CDR1 and CDR2: MDHEN and SYDVKM. The CDR3 DNA follows: TGTGCGTCTCTAGGGGGGGTAGATACGCAGTATTTT. Translating gives CASLGGVDTQYF.

The chain has TRBV14 and TRBJ2-6; D is possibly TRBD2 (5 bases). Germline CDR1 is SGHDN and CDR2 is FVKESK. V was trimmed by 1 base and J by 0 bases, leaving 13 bases between them. This CDR3 contains 18 residues. The CDR3 loop is CASSQVGVLFSGANVLTF. The CDR3 coding sequence is TGTGCCAGCAGCCAAGTCGGGGTCCTGTTCTCTGGGGCCAACGTCCTGACTTTC.

The chain uses TRBV6-6 and TRBJ1-1, with 11 bases matching TRBD1. V shed 4 bases and J 4 bases; nucleotides not matched to a gene: 8. Germline CDR1 and CDR2: MNHNY and SVGAGI (reference sequence). The CDR3 has 16 residues. CDR3 amino acids: CASSSGQGAGSTEAFF. Written as DNA, the CDR3 is TGTGCCAGCAGTTCCGGACAGGGGGCAGGTAGCACTGAAGCTTTCTTT.

The V gene is TRBV11-3, the J gene TRBJ2-7, with TRBD1 matching 7 bases. The germline CDR1 and CDR2 sequences are SGHNT and YENEEA. V lost 5 bases and J lost 7; bases outside the gene matches: 11. The CDR3 contains 14 residues. The CDR3 coding sequence is TGTGCCAGCAGCGTCCGGGACAGCCAGGGAGAGCAGTACTTC. Translation: CASSVRDSQGEQYF.

This rearrangement joins TRBV6-5 to TRBJ1-1; 9 bases fit TRBD1. The CDR3 covers 15 residues. Germline values: CDR1 MNHEY, CDR2 SVGAGI. The junction had 8 bases not matched to a gene; V was cut back by 5 bases and J by 4 bases. DNA for the CDR3: TGTGCCAGCAGTGGACGACAGGGGGGACGCACTGAAGCTTTCTTT. Amino acid sequence: CASSGRQGGRTEAFF.

The chain has TRBV28 and TRBJ1-2, with TRBD1 matching 8 bases. The CDR3 loop spans 18 amino acids. Trimming cost V 3 bases and J 2 bases; bases outside gene matches: 14. The V gene's germline CDR1 is MDHEN and CDR2 SYDVKM. CDR3 nucleotides: TGTGCCAGCAGTTTTAGGTTAGGGTCGGCAGGGGGCAACTATGGCTACACCTTC. This gives the protein CASSFRLGSAGGNYGYTF.

The chain employs TRBV19 and TRBJ1-2; D perhaps matches TRBD1 (5 bases). Germline V gene data show CDR1 as LNHDA and CDR2 as SQIVND (reference sequence). The CDR3 sequence is 17 residues long. With 3 bases removed from V and 0 bases from J, the gap between germline ends came to 17 bases. This chain's CDR3 is CASSIVGGTNSNYGYTF. CDR3 bases: TGTGCCAGTAGTATCGTCGGGGGAACAAATTCTAACTATGGCTACACCTTC.

CDR3 sequence (DNA): TGTGCCAGCAGCGTTGGTGGTACTAAGGGCACAGATACGCAGTATTTT. Translated: CASSVGGTKGTDTQYF. The V and J genes are TRBV9 and TRBJ2-3; D is uncertain. Germline CDR1 SGDLS, CDR2 YYNGEE. With 2 bases removed from V and 1 base from J, the gap between germline ends came to 14 bases. The CDR3 extends over 16 amino acids.

The V gene is TRBV6-5, the J gene TRBJ1-5; D remains unclear. CDR1 MNHEY and CDR2 SVGAGI come from the germline V gene. V was pared by 7 bases and J by 3 bases, with 13 bases between. The length of the CDR3 is 14 residues. The chain's CDR3 is CASNPNGFNQPQHF. As DNA, the CDR3 is TGTGCCAGCAATCCGAACGGTTTCAATCAGCCCCAGCATTTT.

The rearrangement links TRBV4-2 to TRBJ1-3; no reliable D call. CDR1 and CDR2 (germline): LGHNA, YNFKEQ. CDR3 size: 16 residues. V was shortened by 0 bases and J by 0 bases, with 9 bases between the two germline ends. The CDR3, as DNA: TGTGCCAGCAGCCAAGACGGTGAGGTCTCTGGAAACACCATATATTTT. Translation: CASSQDGEVSGNTIYF.

The gene calls are TRBV2 and TRBJ2-7, with 9 bases identical to TRBD1. This CDR3 region has 12 residues. CDR1 and CDR2 from the germline V gene are SNHLY and FYNNEI. V was clipped by 7 bases and J by 6 bases; unmatched bases: 4. Here the CDR3 reads CASIQGAGEQYF. CDR3 sequence (DNA): TGTGCCAGCATACAGGGGGCAGGCGAGCAGTACTTC.

The genes are TRBV7-9 and TRBJ2-7; D is unresolved. Trimming took 4 bases from V and 3 from J, leaving 7 bases between them. Germline V CDR1 and CDR2: SEHNR, FQNEAQ (reference sequence). The CDR3 totals 12 residues. CDR3 sequence reads: CASSSRDYEQYF. Here the CDR3 DNA reads TGTGCCAGCAGCTCCCGCGACTACGAGCAGTACTTC.

V and J are TRBV18 and TRBJ2-1, with TRBD2 identical over 8 bases. The CDR3 totals 18 residues. From germline, CDR1 is KGHSH and CDR2 LQKENI. Trimming at V came to 3 bases and at J to 4 bases, leaving 14 bases not matched to a gene. The CDR3, as DNA: TGTGCCAGCTCACCCCGGGGGGCCAGCGGGAGTGGTTACAATGAGCAGTTCTTC. It encodes CASSPRGASGSGYNEQFF. Full variable domain (outside the CDR3, taken from reference TRBV18 and TRBJ2-1): NAGVMQNPRHLVRRRGQEARLRCSPMKGHSHVYWYRQLPEEGLKFMVYLQKENIIDESGMPKERFSAEFPKEGPSILRIQQVVRGDSAAYFCASSPRGASGSGYNEQFFGPGTRLTVL.

The V call is TRBV7-2, the J call TRBJ1-6; 9 bases align to TRBD1. Germline loops: CDR1 SGHTA, CDR2 FQGNSA. The CDR3 spans 13 residues. V lost 3 bases and J lost 13; bases outside the gene matches: 4. The CDR3: CASSFRDRAPLHF. Here the CDR3 DNA reads TGTGCCAGCAGCTTTAGGGACAGGGCGCCCCTCCACTTT.

The genes are TRBV7-2 and TRBJ2-2, with unresolved D. Germline V lookup: CDR1 SGHTA, CDR2 FQGNSA. The CDR3 has 14 amino acids. Trimming cost V 1 base and J 4 bases, with 7 bases left between them. CDR3 nucleotide sequence: TGTGCCAGCAGCTTAGAACGCGTCACCGGGGAGCTGTTTTTT. Translation gives CASSLERVTGELFF.

V is TRBV19 and J is TRBJ1-3, with D uncertain. The germline V gene encodes CDR1 LNHDA and CDR2 SQIVND (reference sequence). The germline V and J ends were trimmed by 6 bases and 2 bases, with 8 bases remaining between them. The CDR3 is 13 amino acids. The CDR3 reads CASRGETGNTIYF. In DNA form, the CDR3 reads TGTGCCAGTAGGGGCGAGACTGGAAACACCATATATTTT. The whole variable domain, remainder taken from reference TRBV19 and TRBJ1-3, is DGGITQSPKYLFRKEGQNVTLSCEQNLNHDAMYWYRQDPGQGLRLIYYSQIVNDFQKGDIAEGYSVSREKKESFPLTVTSAQKNPTAFYLCASRGETGNTIYFGEGSWLTVV.